This entry lists 30 T cell receptor beta chains sequenced from one sample in a study of shared clonotypes between healthy human individuals (dated by TCRdb to about 2020). The library was obtained by the immunoSEQ multiplex PCR assay. TCRdb carries this immuneACCESS record with in-frame sequences only. Its versions omit some clonotypes, under half of them owing to an unresolved V gene in the studies checked, with the rest unexplained. The sample table lists under 2.5 million clones, approximately 90% of them with a count of one. The ten top clones hold around 0.4% of the sample. The sample taken for sequencing was naive CD4+ T cells from PBMCs. The cell subset or site label for this specimen denotes: CD45RA+ positively selected. The source is a man aged 18-30 years in good health. Some clones in this sample may be carry-over from other donors' samples.

DNA for the CDR3: TGTGCCAGCAGCTTAATGCCCTTCACAGATACGCAGTATTTT. This sequence encodes CASSLMPFTDTQYF. This sequence joins TRBV7-3 and TRBJ2-3; no firm D call. V lost 1 base and J 2 bases, leaving 7 bases between the germline ends. The CDR3 contains 14 residues. The germline V gene has CDR1 SGHTA and CDR2 FQGTGA.

CDR3 DNA sequence: TGTGCCATCAGGGCCAGACTAGCGGGAGGGACCTCCTACAATGAGCAGTTCTTC. This sequence encodes CAIRARLAGGTSYNEQFF. The V and J genes are TRBV10-3 and TRBJ2-1; TRBD2 aligns across 14 bases. Looked up from germline, CDR1 is ENHRY and CDR2 is SYGVKD. Germline trimming cut 6 bases from V and 0 bases from J; bases unmatched to any gene: 7. The CDR3 length is 18 residues.

The chain uses TRBV18 and TRBJ2-7, with 13 bases lining up with TRBD2. The CDR3 consists of 15 residues. The J segment lost 4 bases and the V segment lost 5 bases, leaving 5 bases of the junction unmatched. Germline values: CDR1 KGHSH, CDR2 LQKENI. CDR3 bases: TGTGCCAGCTCAGAGGGACTAGCGGGAAATTACGAGCAGTACTTC. Translation: CASSEGLAGNYEQYF. The complete variable domain, with remaining parts taken from reference TRBV18 and TRBJ2-7, reads NAGVMQNPRHLVRRRGQEARLRCSPMKGHSHVYWYRQLPEEGLKFMVYLQKENIIDESGMPKERFSAEFPKEGPSILRIQQVVRGDSAAYFCASSEGLAGNYEQYFGPGTRLTVT.

The chain recombines TRBV9 with TRBJ2-1; 10 nucleotides match TRBD1. J gave up 3 bases and V 4 bases, and 4 bases lay outside the gene matches. In germline, CDR1 is SGDLS, CDR2 YYNGEE. This CDR3 spans 15 amino acids. The CDR3 loop reads CASSPGTGVYNEQFF. CDR3 DNA: TGTGCCAGCAGCCCCGGGACAGGGGTCTACAATGAGCAGTTCTTC.

V usage is TRBV6-5 and J usage is TRBJ1-6; D unresolved. V lost 5 bases, J lost 4 bases, and 9 bases lay in between. CDR1 is MNHEY and CDR2 is SVGAGI in the germline V gene. The CDR3 runs to 14 residues. The CDR3 here is CASSPSGYNSPLHF. The CDR3 bases are TGTGCCAGCAGTCCCTCGGGTTATAATTCACCCCTCCACTTT.

This sequence joins TRBV2 and TRBJ1-2; possible D gene TRBD1, 5 bases. Germline loops: CDR1 SNHLY, CDR2 FYNNEI. The V gene lost 5 bases and the J gene lost 0 bases, with 16 bases spanning the gap. The CDR3 is made up of 16 amino acids. The CDR3 sequence: CASSPTTGLANYGYTF. The DNA for the CDR3 is TGTGCCAGCAGTCCCACGACGGGGCTAGCTAACTATGGCTACACCTTC.

This clone was detected a few times. The V gene is TRBV19, the J gene TRBJ2-4; TRBD1 is a possible D gene (5 bases). The germline V gene encodes CDR1 LNHDA and CDR2 SQIVND (reference sequence). CDR3 length: 14 residues. Trimming removed 3 bases from V and 7 bases from J, with 13 bases in between. The CDR3 sequence: CASSIQGGANIQYF. The CDR3 DNA sequence: TGTGCCAGTAGTATCCAGGGTGGGGCGAACATTCAGTACTTC.

The chain recombines TRBV4-3 with TRBJ2-2; 7 positions match TRBD2. V shed 0 bases, J shed 0 bases, and the junction held 10 bases outside the gene matches. The CDR3 contains 19 residues. Germline-derived CDR1 and CDR2 are LGHNA and YSLEER. CDR3 in amino acids: CASSQDQASGLTNTGELFF. As DNA, the CDR3 is TGCGCCAGCAGCCAAGATCAGGCTAGCGGACTAACGAACACCGGGGAGCTGTTTTTT.

This chain uses TRBV18 with TRBJ1-1; D is possibly TRBD1 (5 bases). Germline CDR1 KGHSH, CDR2 LQKENI. The CDR3 totals 14 residues. V was pared by 4 bases and J by 3 bases, with 12 bases between. CDR3: CASSHPDKYTEAFF. In DNA, the CDR3 is TGTGCCAGCTCACACCCGGACAAGTACACTGAAGCTTTCTTT.

In the case of this clone: The sample holds other DNA sequences that translate to the same CDR3. V and J are TRBV4-1 and TRBJ1-2; D is ambiguous. The CDR3 runs to 13 residues. Germline CDR1 is MGHRA and CDR2 is YSYEKL. The germline V and J ends were trimmed by 1 base and 5 bases, with 8 bases remaining between them. The CDR3 DNA sequence: TGCGCCAGCAGCCAAGCCGGCGAGTATGGCTACACCTTC. Translated: CASSQAGEYGYTF.

For this clone: In the same sample, other DNA sequences code for this CDR3. The chain links TRBV6-6 to TRBJ2-3; D unclear. Deletions cut 5 bases from V and 2 bases from J, with 5 bases between. This CDR3 is 12 amino acids long. CDR1 and CDR2 from the germline V gene are MNHNY and SVGAGI (reference sequence). The CDR3 DNA reads as TGTGCCAGCAGTGGAACCACAGATACGCAGTATTTT. Its translation: CASSGTTDTQYF.

Notes on this clone: The sample contains more than one DNA sequence encoding this CDR3. CDR3 protein: CASSSWTSGTYEQYF. In nucleotides, the CDR3 is TGTGCCAGCAGTTCCTGGACTAGCGGAACCTACGAGCAGTACTTC. The chain has TRBV27 and TRBJ2-7; 10 positions agree with TRBD2. The CDR3 loop spans 15 amino acids. Looked up from germline, CDR1 is MNHEY and CDR2 is SMNVEV (reference sequence). J was trimmed by 2 bases and V by 4 bases; bases with no gene match: 5.

CDR3 sequence (DNA): TGTGCCACCAGCAGAGGGGGGACAGCAAGTAATGAAGCTTTCTTT. Translating gives CATSRGGTASNEAFF. V usage is TRBV15 and J usage is TRBJ1-1; 7 bases are shared with TRBD1. The CDR3 has 15 residues. J gave up 7 bases and V 1 base, and 9 bases lay outside the gene matches. The germline V gene encodes CDR1 LNHNV and CDR2 YYDKDF (reference sequence).

This sequence joins TRBV5-5 and TRBJ2-1; TRBD2 matches 11 bases. CDR1 and CDR2 (germline): SGHKS, YYEKEE (reference sequence). With 4 bases clipped from V and 3 bases from J, the junction kept 6 bases outside the gene matches. The CDR3 spans 16 residues. The CDR3 loop reads CASSTGLAGIYNEQFF. DNA for the CDR3: TGTGCCAGCAGCACCGGACTAGCGGGCATCTACAATGAGCAGTTCTTC.

In this sample, this clone turned up once. This same CDR3 is encoded by further DNA sequences in the sample. The chain uses TRBV7-2 and TRBJ2-1; possible D gene TRBD1, 6 bases. V was trimmed by 3 bases and J by 9 bases, leaving 9 bases between them. Germline-derived CDR1 and CDR2 are SGHTA and FQGNSA. This CDR3 has 12 residues. The CDR3: CASSFRGGEQFF. The CDR3 DNA reads as TGTGCCAGCAGCTTCAGAGGGGGTGAGCAGTTCTTC.

The CDR3 here is CASSLAGGQFDYGYTF. DNA of the CDR3: TGTGCCAGCAGCTTAGCAGGGGGCCAGTTTGACTATGGCTACACCTTC. The chain is built from TRBV7-2 and TRBJ1-2; 7 bases are shared with TRBD1. The ends lost 0 bases at V and 3 bases at J; junction bases unmatched: 7. The CDR3 spans 16 residues. Germline CDR1 SGHTA, CDR2 FQGNSA.

The chain has TRBV5-6 and TRBJ1-4; 8 bases match TRBD1. Germline V gene sequence: CDR1 SGHDT, CDR2 YYEEEE. The junction had 10 bases not matched to a gene; V was cut back by 5 bases and J by 7 bases. This CDR3 has 15 amino acids. CDR3 sequence reads: CASRNQGASAEKLFF. The CDR3 DNA reads TGTGCCAGCAGAAATCAGGGGGCCTCTGCTGAAAAACTGTTTTTT.

This clone was seen once. The J gene is TRBJ1-1, the V gene TRBV5-1, with D perhaps TRBD1 (6 bases). Trimming removed 4 bases at V and 4 bases at J, with 17 bases between. There are 15 residues in the CDR3. CDR1 SGHRS and CDR2 YFSETQ come from the germline V gene. In nucleotides, the CDR3 is TGCGCCAGCAGCCCCTCAGGGGTTAGTGGCACTGAAGCTTTCTTT. As protein: CASSPSGVSGTEAFF.

V gene TRBV4-1 combines with J gene TRBJ1-1; TRBD1 might be the D (5 bases). This CDR3 contains 16 residues. Trimming left V 3 bases short and J 2 bases short, with 16 bases between. CDR1 and CDR2 (germline): MGHRA, YSYEKL. CDR3 protein: CASSQESRGRNTEAFF. CDR3 sequence (DNA): TGCGCCAGCAGCCAGGAATCAAGGGGAAGAAACACTGAAGCTTTCTTT.

The J gene is TRBJ1-1, the V gene TRBV18; the D is unclear. CDR1 is KGHSH, CDR2 LQKENI, per germline. The V end lost 3 bases, the J end lost 11 bases, and 13 bases lay between the germline ends. The CDR3 contains 12 residues. CDR3: CASSPGAREAFF. As DNA, the CDR3 is TGTGCCAGCTCACCGGGTGCGAGGGAGGCTTTCTTT.

This rearrangement joins TRBV6-5 to TRBJ2-2, with 9 bases that match TRBD1. The CDR3 length is 15 residues. J was trimmed by 4 bases and V by 6 bases; bases with no gene match: 6. Germline CDR1 reads MNHEY; CDR2 reads SVGAGI. The CDR3 DNA sequence: TGTGCCAGCAGACCGGACAGGGGTGCCACCGGGGAGCTGTTTTTT. Translated, it gives CASRPDRGATGELFF.

This chain connects TRBV30 to TRBJ2-5; no clear D gene. This CDR3 has 12 residues. Trimming left V 0 bases short and J 7 bases short, with 9 bases between. The germline V gene encodes CDR1 GTSNPN and CDR2 SVGIG (reference sequence). The CDR3 nucleotides read TGTGCCTGGAGTGTTGTATCCGGGACCCAGTACTTC. Protein sequence: CAWSVVSGTQYF. Full variable domain (remainder filled in from reference TRBV30 and TRBJ2-5): SQTIHQWPATLVQPVGSPLSLECTVEGTSNPNLYWYRQAAGRGLQLLFYSVGIGQISSEVPQNLSASRPQDRQFILSSKKLLLSDSGFYLCAWSVVSGTQYFGPGTRLLVL.

The rearrangement uses TRBV2 and TRBJ2-1, with TRBD1 matching over 7 bases. The CDR3 consists of 14 residues. CDR1 SNHLY and CDR2 FYNNEI come from the germline V gene. Unmatched junction bases numbered 2, after V lost 4 bases and J lost 2 bases. CDR3 coding DNA: TGTGCCAGCAGTGTGCAGGGGGCCTACAATGAGCAGTTCTTC. Protein: CASSVQGAYNEQFF.

The chain uses TRBV7-2 and TRBJ1-2; D may be TRBD1 (5 bases). This CDR3 is 13 amino acids long. V was pared by 4 bases and J by 0 bases, with 6 bases between. The V gene's germline CDR1 is SGHTA and CDR2 FQGNSA. The CDR3: CASSSGANYGYTF. The CDR3 DNA follows: TGTGCCAGCAGCTCGGGGGCTAACTATGGCTACACCTTC.

For this clone: The sample holds other DNA sequences that translate to the same CDR3. CDR3 sequence (DNA): TGTGCCAGCAGTAGGACAGGGGTCTATGGCTACACCTTC. Translating gives CASSRTGVYGYTF. J is TRBJ1-2 and V is TRBV28, with TRBD1 identical over 9 bases. The trim removed 5 bases at V and 4 bases at J, leaving 2 bases unmatched. This CDR3 comprises 13 residues. The germline gives CDR1 MDHEN, CDR2 SYDVKM.

The chain employs TRBV7-9 and TRBJ2-3; D not certain. Trimming removed 4 bases from V and 5 bases from J, with 4 bases in between. The CDR3 has 11 amino acids. Germline CDR1 is SEHNR and CDR2 is FQNEAQ (reference sequence). In nucleotides, the CDR3 is TGTGCCAGCAGCTCGGAAGATACGCAGTATTTT. The encoded protein is CASSSEDTQYF.

This clone was found once. The V and J genes are TRBV7-9 and TRBJ1-1, with 10 bases that match TRBD1. Per the germline V gene, CDR1 is SEHNR and CDR2 is FQNEAQ (reference sequence). Trimming took 3 bases from V and 4 from J; bases not matched to a gene: 2. CDR3 length: 14 amino acids. The CDR3 region is CASSFRTGGTEAFF. The DNA for the CDR3 is TGTGCCAGCAGCTTCCGGACAGGGGGCACTGAAGCTTTCTTT.

The CDR3 reads CASSSVGTSGSYEQYF. The CDR3 bases are TGTGCCAGCAGCTCCGTGGGGACTAGCGGGAGCTACGAGCAGTACTTC. The chain joins TRBV7-2 to TRBJ2-7, with 14 bases lining up with TRBD2. The CDR3 loop spans 16 amino acids. Germline V CDR1 and CDR2: SGHTA, FQGNSA. V lost 4 bases to trimming and J lost 3 bases; unmatched junction nucleotides: 5. Full variable domain (outside the CDR3, taken from reference TRBV7-2 and TRBJ2-7): GAGVSQSPSNKVTEKGKDVELRCDPISGHTALYWYRQSLGQGLEFLIYFQGNSAPDKSGLPSDRFSAERTGGSVSTLTIQRTQQEDSAVYLCASSSVGTSGSYEQYFGPGTRLTVT.

The rearrangement links TRBV27 to TRBJ2-1; 9 nucleotides agree with TRBD2. The CDR3 contains 18 residues. V shed 2 bases, J shed 0 bases, and the junction held 8 bases outside the gene matches. CDR1 and CDR2 (germline): MNHEY, SMNVEV (reference sequence). The CDR3 coding sequence is TGTGCCAGCAGTTTAGCTAGCGGGAAATCCCCCTCCTACAATGAGCAGTTCTTC. Its translation: CASSLASGKSPSYNEQFF.

This clone was seen once. The J gene is TRBJ1-4, the V gene TRBV4-1; 9 bases are shared with TRBD1. V lost 3 bases to trimming and J lost 0 bases; unmatched junction nucleotides: 2. CDR1 and CDR2 (germline): MGHRA, YSYEKL. The CDR3 is 16 residues long. The CDR3 reads CASSQDRGATNEKLFF. DNA for the CDR3: TGCGCCAGCAGCCAGGACAGGGGCGCAACTAATGAAAAACTGTTTTTT.